The present entry profiles one T cell receptor (beta chain) with its context. Its target is unknown. This CDR3 comprises 15 residues. V lost 3 bases and J lost 2, with 11 bases in between. CDR1 and CDR2 (germline): MNHNS, SASEGT. TCRdb called the reads again in MiXCR, with one record for every CDR3 protein. The sample contains around 530,000 distinct CDR3 sequences, 16% of which appear only once. The sample comes from a study of T cell repertoires in cytomegalovirus infection. Study in general: Shared public TCR beta signatures pointed to both CMV infection and a matching HLA type. Study-level results: In two of eight donors, the top clonotype was HLA-C-restricted CMV-specific. Public TCR beta family frequency separated CMV-and-HLA carriers, including in an independent cohort.

The chain recombines TRBV6-1 with TRBJ1-5, with D unresolved. This TCR was recovered from a human donor in good health (CMV status not recorded). Some clones in this sample may be carry-over from other donors' samples. The sample consisted of CD8+ T cells from PBMCs. DNA for the CDR3: TGTGCCAGCAGTGACCTGACGGGCGGCAATCAGCCCCAGCATTTT. It yields the protein CASSDLTGGNQPQHF.